Described below is a single T cell receptor (beta chain) sequence and its context. This clonotype is identified as medium-sized (0.01 to 0.1%). The specificity of this receptor is unknown. Within one base of it there is no much larger clone, and no base qualities were kept. According to the germline V gene, CDR1 reads LGHNA and CDR2 reads YSLEER. Including cysteine and phenylalanine, the CDR3 has 15 amino acids. The entry retains the CDR3 DNA only, 45 bases that are in frame from base 1. The junction carries 10 bases between V and J, which are trimmed by 0 bases and 2 bases respectively. The library was obtained by RT-PCR. These reads were obtained on a NextSeq 550. The public sequencing data were trimmed at Q25 with fastp and processed into clonotypes with MiXCR by TCRdb, which kept only in-frame beta chains. Each entry is one CDR3 protein sequence, shown with its most common DNA and genes. In all, the sample holds roughly 200,000 distinct CDR3 sequences, and around two fifths of those were seen once. Around 10% of the sample comes from the top ten.

The source of the sample is a study of patients and donors after allogeneic stem cell transplantation (TCRdb year 2020). The material sequenced was blood, either unsorted or a sorted T cell fraction (not recorded which). The chain is assembled from TRBV4-3 and TRBJ1-2; a confident D gene designation cannot be given. The receptor was derived from a human donor who was either an allogeneic HSCT recipient or a stem cell or donor lymphocyte infusion donor (not recorded which). It is not recorded whose cells these are; they may come from a transplant donor. The sequence in DNA is TGCGCCAGCAGCCAAGATCCCGGGAGGAACTATGGCTACACCTTC. This gives the protein CASSQDPGRNYGYTF.